Below, 5 T cell receptor beta chains from the same sample are listed, as sequenced in a study of blood T cell repertoires in COVID-19. Profiling relied on immunoSEQ multiplex PCR, and the TCRdb table lists in-frame clones only, not all of them. The repertoire consists of roughly 81,000 clones, with 82% occurring once and the leading ten covering about 10%. Sequenced input: peripheral blood. The receptors come from a man aged 55 to 69 with acute or convalescent COVID-19.

This chain connects TRBV5-4 to TRBJ2-1; no firm D call. Germline CDR1 reads SGHNT; CDR2 reads YYREEE (reference sequence). CDR3 size: 13 residues. Trimming took off 4 bases at V and 5 bases at J, with 10 bases between the two ends. In DNA form, the CDR3 reads TGTGCCAGCAGCACGAACTTGGACAATGAGCAGTTCTTC. Its translation: CASSTNLDNEQFF.

The chain is built from TRBV5-1 and TRBJ2-1; 7 bases are shared with TRBD2. CDR3 length: 16 residues. V lost 2 bases and J lost 5; bases outside the gene matches: 10. From germline, CDR1 is SGHRS and CDR2 YFSETQ. This CDR3 reads CASSLYGGLENNEQFF. CDR3 coding DNA: TGCGCCAGCAGCTTATACGGGGGGTTGGAAAACAATGAGCAGTTCTTC.

The J gene is TRBJ1-2, the V gene TRBV9; tentative D call: TRBD1 (5 bases). V gave up 0 bases and J gave up 6 bases, with 12 bases separating them. CDR3 length: 14 amino acids. Per the germline V gene, CDR1 is SGDLS and CDR2 is YYNGEE. The CDR3 here is CASSVGGRANGYTF. CDR3 in DNA: TGTGCCAGCAGCGTAGGAGGCAGGGCGAATGGCTACACCTTC.

This rearrangement joins TRBV6-2 or TRBV6-3 to TRBJ1-6, with a tentative D call TRBD1 (6 bases). CDR1 is MNHEY, CDR2 SVGEGT, per germline. The CDR3 loop spans 15 amino acids. V lost 6 bases to trimming and J lost 10 bases, with 19 bases between them. CDR3 nucleotide sequence: TGTGCCAGCAGCCGCGGAGGCAGGGGTGGGTCACCCCTCCACTTT. Translating gives CASSRGGRGGSPLHF.

The chain is built from TRBV6-2 or TRBV6-3 and TRBJ2-7; tentatively, D is TRBD2 (5 bases). This CDR3 is 14 amino acids long. Germline loops: CDR1 MNHEY, CDR2 SVGEGT. Trimming left V 1 base short and J 3 bases short, with 10 bases between. The CDR3 region is CASSYWAGIYEQYF. CDR3 coding DNA: TGTGCCAGCAGTTACTGGGCGGGCATCTACGAGCAGTACTTC.